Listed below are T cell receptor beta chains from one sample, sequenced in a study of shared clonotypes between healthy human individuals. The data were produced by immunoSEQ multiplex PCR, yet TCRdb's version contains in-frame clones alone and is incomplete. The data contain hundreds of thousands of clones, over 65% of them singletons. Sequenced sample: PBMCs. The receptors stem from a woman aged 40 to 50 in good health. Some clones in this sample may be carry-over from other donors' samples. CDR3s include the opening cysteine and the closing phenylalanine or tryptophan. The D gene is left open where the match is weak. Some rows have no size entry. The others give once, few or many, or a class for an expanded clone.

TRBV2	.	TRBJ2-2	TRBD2	CASSVGLAANTGELFF	TGTGCCAGCAGTGTAGGACTAGCGGCGAACACCGGGGAGCTGTTTTTT
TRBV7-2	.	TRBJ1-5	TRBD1	CASSLGGQGSYQPQHF	TGTGCCAGCAGCTTAGGAGGACAGGGATCGTATCAGCCCCAGCATTTT
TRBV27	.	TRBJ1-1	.	CASTQANRAFF	TGTGCCAGCACCCAAGCTAACAGGGCTTTCTTT
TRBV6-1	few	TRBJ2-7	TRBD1	CASSEAPPRGSHPEQYF	TGTGCCAGCAGTGAAGCGCCCCCCAGGGGGTCACATCCAGAGCAGTACTTC
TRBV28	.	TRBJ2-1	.	CATSRGGEQFF	TGTGCCACCTCTAGGGGAGGTGAGCAGTTCTTC
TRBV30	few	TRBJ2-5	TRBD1	CAWSLGTGTILETQYF	TGTGCCTGGAGTCTGGGGACAGGTACTATATTAGAGACCCAGTACTTC
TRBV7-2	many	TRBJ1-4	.	CASSLGGRVHEKLFF	TGTGCCAGCAGCTTAGGCGGCAGGGTACACGAAAAACTGTTTTTT
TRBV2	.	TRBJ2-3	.	CASSLLGGTDTQYF	TGTGCCAGCAGCCTCCTGGGGGGCACAGATACGCAGTATTTT
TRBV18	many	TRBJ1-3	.	CASSREAGNTIYF	TGTGCCAGCTCACGGGAAGCTGGAAACACCATATATTTT
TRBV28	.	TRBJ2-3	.	CASNTQTLGTQYF	TGTGCCAGCAACACCCAGACTCTAGGTACGCAGTATTTT
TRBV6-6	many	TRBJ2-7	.	CASSPSSATYEQYF	TGTGCCAGCAGTCCCTCTAGCGCTACCTACGAGCAGTACTTC
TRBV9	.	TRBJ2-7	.	CASSGGPRGYLEQYF	TGTGCCAGCAGCGGCGGGCCGCGGGGATACTTAGAGCAGTACTTC
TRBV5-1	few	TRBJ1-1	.	CASRGSAEAFF	TGCGCCAGCAGGGGGTCCGCTGAAGCTTTCTTT
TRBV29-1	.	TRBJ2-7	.	CSVAGTGEQYF	TGCAGCGTTGCCGGGACTGGGGAGCAGTACTTC
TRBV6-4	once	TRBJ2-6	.	CASSEQTGANVLTF	TGTGCCAGCAGTGAACAGACTGGGGCCAACGTCCTGACTTTC
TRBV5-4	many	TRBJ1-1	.	CASSLAPGEKGTEAFF	TGTGCCAGCAGCTTGGCCCCGGGGGAGAAGGGCACTGAAGCTTTCTTT
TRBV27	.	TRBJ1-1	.	CASSHYRTVNTEAFF	TGTGCCAGCAGTCACTACCGGACAGTGAACACTGAAGCTTTCTTT
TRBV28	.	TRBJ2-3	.	CASSLWAGRTDTQYF	TGTGCCAGCAGTTTGTGGGCGGGGCGCACAGATACGCAGTATTTT
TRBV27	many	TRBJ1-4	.	CASSSGLGEKLFF	TGTGCCAGCAGTTCCGGGCTGGGTGAAAAACTGTTTTTT
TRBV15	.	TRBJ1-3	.	CATSRDRVSGNTIYF	TGTGCCACCAGCAGAGACAGGGTCTCTGGAAACACCATATATTTT
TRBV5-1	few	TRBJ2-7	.	CASSPDLGRRYEQYF	TGCGCCAGCAGCCCGGACCTAGGAAGAAGGTACGAGCAGTACTTC
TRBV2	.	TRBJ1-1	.	CASSEQPFQGAFF	TGTGCCAGCAGTGAACAGCCCTTCCAGGGGGCTTTCTTT
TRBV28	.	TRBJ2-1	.	CASSLSGGIVYNEQFF	TGTGCCAGCAGTTTATCTGGCGGTATCGTCTACAATGAGCAGTTCTTC
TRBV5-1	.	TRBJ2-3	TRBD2	CASSSGAGATDTQYF	TGCGCCAGCAGTTCCGGAGCGGGGGCCACAGATACGCAGTATTTT